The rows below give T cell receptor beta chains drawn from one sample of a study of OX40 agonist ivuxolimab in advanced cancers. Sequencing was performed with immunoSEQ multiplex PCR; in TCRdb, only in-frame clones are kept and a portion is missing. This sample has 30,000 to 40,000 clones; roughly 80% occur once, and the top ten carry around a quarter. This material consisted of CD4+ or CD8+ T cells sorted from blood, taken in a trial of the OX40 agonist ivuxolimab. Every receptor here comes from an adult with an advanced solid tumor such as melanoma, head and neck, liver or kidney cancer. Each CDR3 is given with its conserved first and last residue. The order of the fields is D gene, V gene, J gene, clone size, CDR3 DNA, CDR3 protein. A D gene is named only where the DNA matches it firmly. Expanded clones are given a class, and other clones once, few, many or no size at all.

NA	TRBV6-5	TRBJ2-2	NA	TGTGCCAGCAGTTACTCTTCGGCGGGGGAGCTGTTTTTT	CASSYSSAGELFF
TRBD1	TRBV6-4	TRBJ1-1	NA	TGTGCCAGCAGAGGACAGGCAAACACTGAAGCTTTCTTT	CASRGQANTEAFF
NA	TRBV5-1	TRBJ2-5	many	TGCGCCAGCAGCTTGGGGACGAACGAAGAGACCCAGTACTTC	CASSLGTNEETQYF
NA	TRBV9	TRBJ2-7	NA	TGTGCCAGCAGCGTAGTGGACTACGAGCAGTACTTC	CASSVVDYEQYF
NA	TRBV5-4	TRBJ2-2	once	TGTGCCAGCAGCTATGCCAGGGCGAGCACCGGGGAGCTGTTTTTT	CASSYARASTGELFF
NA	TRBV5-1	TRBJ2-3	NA	TGCGCCAGCAGCTTGGCAACAGATACGCAGTATTTT	CASSLATDTQYF
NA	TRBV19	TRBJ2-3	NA	TGTGCCAGTATCTCGGAAAACACAGATACGCAGTATTTT	CASISENTDTQYF
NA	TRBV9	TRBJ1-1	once	TGTGCCAGCAGCCAGGACAGATTGAACACTGAAGCTTTCTTT	CASSQDRLNTEAFF
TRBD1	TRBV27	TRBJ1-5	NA	TGTGCCAGCAGCTGGACAGGGATGGGCAATCAGCCCCAGCATTTT	CASSWTGMGNQPQHF
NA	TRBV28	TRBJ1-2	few	TGTGCCAGCATAGATAACTTTAACTATGGCTACACCTTC	CASIDNFNYGYTF